These 12 T cell receptor beta chains were sequenced from one sample in a study of control samples from healthy donors and cancer patients. Method: immunoSEQ multiplex PCR; TCRdb's copy keeps in-frame clones and lacks some. The sample lists about 140,000 clones, roughly 92% occurring once. Sequenced input: blood. Receptors were obtained from a man aged 35-49 years in good health.

The genes are TRBV18 and TRBJ2-1; 7 bases line up with TRBD1. V shed 2 bases and J 3 bases; nucleotides not matched to a gene: 10. Germline-derived CDR1 and CDR2 are KGHSH and LQKENI. The CDR3 is made up of 17 amino acids. Written as DNA, the CDR3 is TGTGCCAGCTCACCAAGGGTTTCGGCAGGGGGCTACAATGAGCAGTTCTTC. It specifies CASSPRVSAGGYNEQFF.

This chain links TRBV4-3 with TRBJ1-4; D gene uncertain. The germline V gene has CDR1 LGHNA and CDR2 YSLEER. The CDR3 extends over 15 amino acids. V was cut by 1 base and J by 1 base, with 7 bases left in between. The CDR3 nucleotides are TGCGCCAGCAGCCAAGGGTCTCGAACTAATGAAAAACTGTTTTTT. This gives the protein CASSQGSRTNEKLFF.

The chain carries TRBV5-1 and TRBJ2-2, with D hard to call. Germline assignment: CDR1 SGHRS and CDR2 YFSETQ. V was pared by 5 bases and J by 1 base, with 3 bases between. This CDR3 comprises 12 residues. For the CDR3, the DNA is TGCGCCAGCAGAGTGAACACCGGGGAGCTGTTTTTT. Its protein product is CASRVNTGELFF.

This rearrangement joins TRBV6-5 to TRBJ2-5; the D gene is possibly TRBD1 (5 bases). The CDR3 is 15 amino acids. Trimming took 2 bases from V and 1 from J, leaving 11 bases between them. CDR1 MNHEY and CDR2 SVGAGI come from the germline V gene. The CDR3 region has the DNA TGTGCCAGCAGTTACCCCAGCCAGGGCCAAGAGACCCAGTACTTC. It specifies CASSYPSQGQETQYF.

CDR3 DNA: TGTGCCATCTCCCCGGGACAGGGGGTTCAGCCCCAGCATTTT. This translates into CAISPGQGVQPQHF. V is TRBV10-3 and J is TRBJ1-5; the match to TRBD1 covers 11 bases. V lost 8 bases and J lost 6; bases outside the gene matches: 6. Per the germline V gene, CDR1 is ENHRY and CDR2 is SYGVKD. CDR3 size: 14 residues.

CDR3 sequence reads: CASSPGEHHYGYTF. For the CDR3, the DNA is TGTGCCAGCAGCCCCGGGGAACACCACTATGGCTACACCTTC. The chain carries TRBV5-6 and TRBJ1-2; D is uncertain. This CDR3 contains 14 residues. CDR1 is SGHDT, CDR2 YYEEEE, per germline. V was clipped by 4 bases and J by 3 bases, with 13 bases between them.

The chain uses TRBV7-8 and TRBJ2-7; TRBD1 matches at 7 bases. The CDR3 is 14 residues long. Germline-derived CDR1 and CDR2 are SGHVS and FQNEAQ. The ends lost 5 bases at V and 2 bases at J; junction bases unmatched: 6. The CDR3 DNA follows: TGTGCCAGCAGCACCTCACAGGGGACCTACGAGCAGTACTTC. It specifies CASSTSQGTYEQYF.

The chain uses TRBV7-8 and TRBJ2-3; tentatively, D is TRBD2 (6 bases). Trimming stripped 0 bases from V and 7 bases from J, with 11 bases between. CDR1 is SGHVS and CDR2 is FQNEAQ in the germline V gene. The CDR3 has 14 residues. For the CDR3, the DNA is TGTGCCAGCAGCTTAGCGTGGGAGGAGAATACGCAGTATTTT. This encodes CASSLAWEENTQYF.

The chain uses TRBV6-6 and TRBJ2-3, with TRBD1 matching over 8 bases. CDR1 and CDR2 (germline): MNHNY, SVGAGI (reference sequence). With 7 bases clipped from V and 0 bases from J, the junction kept 6 bases outside the gene matches. The CDR3 covers 15 residues. This chain's CDR3 is CASTYRGSSTDTQYF. CDR3 in DNA: TGTGCCAGCACCTACAGGGGGTCGAGCACAGATACGCAGTATTTT.

V and J are TRBV15 and TRBJ2-1, with 8 bases that match TRBD1. CDR3 length: 14 residues. The ends lost 0 bases at V and 12 bases at J; junction bases unmatched: 7. The V gene's germline CDR1 is LNHNV and CDR2 YYDKDF (reference sequence). Here the CDR3 reads CATSRDRVGTGQFF. The CDR3 DNA reads as TGTGCCACCAGCAGAGATAGAGTGGGGACAGGGCAGTTCTTC.

The rearrangement joins TRBV15 to TRBJ2-1; the D is unclear. V shed 0 bases and J shed 6 bases, with 9 bases lying between them. Per germline, CDR1 LNHNV and CDR2 YYDKDF (reference sequence). This CDR3 has 14 amino acids. The CDR3 spells CATSRDVSPNEQFF. CDR3 nucleotide sequence: TGTGCCACCAGCAGAGACGTCAGTCCCAATGAGCAGTTCTTC.

This clone was counted a single time. This chain links TRBV6-5 with TRBJ1-4; D remains ambiguous. The CDR3 has 15 residues. Between the trimmed V and J ends, which lost 0 bases and 7 bases, there was a span of 12 bases. Germline CDR1 reads MNHEY; CDR2 reads SVGAGI. CDR3 nucleotides: TGTGCCAGCAGTTACTCTGGGATAATGGGTGAAAAACTGTTTTTT. Protein product: CASSYSGIMGEKLFF.